In its sample, the clone carrying this T cell receptor (beta chain) was seen a few times. What it binds is not known. Expressed TCRB transcripts were sequenced, since all the RNA that had been isolated was reverse transcribed. Generated by immunoSEQ multiplex PCR, the TCRdb table keeps only in-frame clones and is missing some. The sample has about 620,000 clones, 15% seen once. With V trimmed by 3 bases and J by 3 bases, 8 bases remained unmatched. The CDR3 is 15 amino acids. Germline assignment: CDR1 GTSNPN and CDR2 SVGIG (reference sequence). The data are from a study of beta chain features in type 1 diabetes. Study information: No patient-donor differences in age, gender, total cells or subset yield.

Study-level points and caveats: cDNA sequencing could over-represent cells with high TCR expression.

The receptor comes from a man between 18 and 35 years old in good health. The chain recombines TRBV30 with TRBJ1-5; 7 nucleotides agree with TRBD1. The sample comprised naive CD4+ T cells from blood. DNA for the CDR3: TGTGCCTGGAGCCTGACAGGGATTTACAATCAGCCCCAGCATTTT. It translates to CAWSLTGIYNQPQHF.